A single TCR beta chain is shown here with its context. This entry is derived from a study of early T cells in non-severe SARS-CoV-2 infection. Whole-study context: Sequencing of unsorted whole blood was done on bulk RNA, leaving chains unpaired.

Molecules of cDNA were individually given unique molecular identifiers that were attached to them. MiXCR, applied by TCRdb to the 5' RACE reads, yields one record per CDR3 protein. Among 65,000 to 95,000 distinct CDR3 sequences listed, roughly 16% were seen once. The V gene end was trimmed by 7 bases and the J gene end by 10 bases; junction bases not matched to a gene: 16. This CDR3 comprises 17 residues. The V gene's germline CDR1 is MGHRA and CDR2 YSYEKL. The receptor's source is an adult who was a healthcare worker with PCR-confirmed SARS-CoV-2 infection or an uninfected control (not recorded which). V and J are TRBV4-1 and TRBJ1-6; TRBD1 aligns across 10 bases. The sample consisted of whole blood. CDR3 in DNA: TGCGCCAGCACTCTCCTACCCAGAGGGACAGGGGCATCACCCCTCCACTTT. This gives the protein CASTLLPRGTGASPLHF.